This is a list of T cell receptor beta chains from one sample in a study of T-cell memory formation after mild COVID-19. Each CDR3 protein gets one entry after TCRdb re-called the 5' RACE reads with MiXCR. The table lists some 160,000 distinct CDR3 sequences, over 10% of them singletons. Sequences were obtained from PBMCs or a T cell subset sorted from them (not recorded which). These TCRs come from a man between 18 and 29 years old who had mild COVID-19 (a few samples of this study predate the infection). Cell type and time point are not known. Each CDR3 is given with its conserved first and last residue. A D gene is named only where the DNA matches it firmly. Only some rows state a clone size, as once, few, many or a class for expanded clones.

v_gene	d_gene	j_gene	abundance	CDR3nt	CDR3aa
TRBV29-1	TRBD1	TRBJ2-4	NA	TGCAGCGTTGAAGTTTGGGACAGCAAAAACATTCAGTACTTC	CSVEVWDSKNIQYF
TRBV7-9	NA	TRBJ2-1	few	TGTGCCAGCCGCAGGGAGGAGGGCAATGAGCAGTTCTTC	CASRREEGNEQFF
TRBV6-5	TRBD2	TRBJ2-7	few	TGTGCCAGCAGTTCCAGACTAGCGGGTCCCTACGAGCAGTACTTC	CASSSRLAGPYEQYF
TRBV7-9	NA	TRBJ1-1	NA	TGTGCCACCTCCGACGGGAACACTGAAGCTTTCTTT	CATSDGNTEAFF
TRBV7-2	TRBD1	TRBJ2-7	NA	TGTGCCAGCGGACTACAGGGGGCCTACGAGCAGTACTTC	CASGLQGAYEQYF
TRBV19	NA	TRBJ1-4	NA	TGTGCCAGTAGTATTGAGGAGAAGGAAAAACTGTTTTTT	CASSIEEKEKLFF
TRBV6-2/TRBV6-3	NA	TRBJ2-5	NA	TGTGCCAGCAGTTACTCGACCAGGGGACAAGAGACCCAGTACTTC	CASSYSTRGQETQYF
TRBV7-2	TRBD1	TRBJ2-4	NA	TGTGCCAGCAGCCTAAGGACAGGAACCAAAAACATTCAGTACTTC	CASSLRTGTKNIQYF
TRBV6-6	NA	TRBJ2-3	few	TGTGCCAGCAGGGAGGACAGCTCTTTCATCATCCCAGATACGCAGTATTTT	CASREDSSFIIPDTQYF
TRBV6-2/TRBV6-3	NA	TRBJ1-1	few	TGTGCCAGCAGTTTTGGGGGGGCGAGAGGCACTGAAGCTTTCTTT	CASSFGGARGTEAFF
TRBV7-3	NA	TRBJ2-3	many	TGTGCCAGCAGCTTAGGGGACGACACAGATACGCAGTATTTT	CASSLGDDTDTQYF
TRBV3-1	NA	TRBJ2-5	NA	TGTGCCAGCAGCAGAGGGGCGCACGAAGAGACCCAGTACTTC	CASSRGAHEETQYF
TRBV11-2	NA	TRBJ1-5	NA	TGTGCCAGCAGCCCCCTTGGGGAAAGCAATCAGCCCCAGCATTTT	CASSPLGESNQPQHF
TRBV28	NA	TRBJ2-3	NA	TGTGCCAGCAGCGACGACACAGATACGCAGTATTTT	CASSDDTDTQYF
TRBV28	NA	TRBJ2-6	NA	TGTGCCAGCCGCTGGAGGGGCTCTGGGGCCAACGTCCTGACTTTC	CASRWRGSGANVLTF
TRBV5-4	TRBD2	TRBJ2-5	few	TGTGCCAGCGAGCGGGGGGGCAAGGGTGAGACCCAGTACTTC	CASERGGKGETQYF
TRBV4-2	NA	TRBJ2-3	NA	TGTGCCAGCAGCCCCAGCCGGGCCCTGGGTGGGGATACGCAGTATTTT	CASSPSRALGGDTQYF
TRBV7-3	NA	TRBJ1-1	many	TGTGCCAGCAGCTTAATGGGGGGTGGAGGCACTGAAGCTTTCTTT	CASSLMGGGGTEAFF
TRBV12-3/TRBV12-4	NA	TRBJ1-2	many	TGTGCCAGCAGTTTAGGAGGTGGTAACTATGGCTACACCTTC	CASSLGGGNYGYTF
TRBV6-1	TRBD1	TRBJ1-3	NA	TGTGCCAGCAGTGATCGGACAGGGAACACCATATATTTT	CASSDRTGNTIYF
TRBV27	NA	TRBJ2-1	NA	TGTGCCAGCAGTTCGGACGGTCCGTCCTACAATGAGCAGTTCTTC	CASSSDGPSYNEQFF
TRBV21-1	NA	TRBJ1-3	few	TGTGCCAGCAGCAGGATACTGGTCACTGGAAACACCATATATTTT	CASSRILVTGNTIYF
TRBV18	TRBD1	TRBJ2-7	NA	TGTGCCAGCTCGCCTGACCGAACGGGACAGGCAACCTACGAGCAGTACTTC	CASSPDRTGQATYEQYF
TRBV19	TRBD1	TRBJ2-7	NA	TGTGCCAGTAGGTCCGAGGGACAGGACGAGCAGTACTTC	CASRSEGQDEQYF
TRBV6-6	TRBD2	TRBJ2-1	few	TGTGCCAGCAGTTCGGGACTAGCGGGGCATCCGGATTCGTTCTTC	CASSSGLAGHPDSFF
TRBV9	NA	TRBJ2-3	NA	TGTGCCAGCAGCGTAACACCAGCAGCAGATACGCAGTATTTT	CASSVTPAADTQYF
TRBV28	TRBD1	TRBJ2-6	NA	TGTGCCAGCAGTCTAATCGGGACAGGGTTCGGGGCCAACGTCCTGACTTTC	CASSLIGTGFGANVLTF
TRBV9	TRBD2	TRBJ2-3	NA	TGTGCCAGCAGCGTAGGGACTAGCGGATACACAGATACGCAGTATTTT	CASSVGTSGYTDTQYF
TRBV9	TRBD2	TRBJ2-3	NA	TGTGCCAGCAGCACAATTAGCGGGTCGACAGATACGCAGTATTTT	CASSTISGSTDTQYF
TRBV4-2	TRBD1	TRBJ2-3	few	TGTGCCAGCAGCTCAAAGGGACAGGGTTCAGATACGCAGTATTTT	CASSSKGQGSDTQYF
TRBV20-1	TRBD2	TRBJ2-3	NA	TGCAGTGCTAGTGATAGCGGGAGAAGCACAGATACGCAGTATTTT	CSASDSGRSTDTQYF
TRBV7-2	NA	TRBJ2-5	few	TGTGCCAGCAGGCAGGGGCTAGAGACCCAGTACTTC	CASRQGLETQYF
TRBV7-7	TRBD2	TRBJ2-5	NA	TGTGCCAGCAGCCCGGGGAGCGGGGGCCAAGAGACCCAGTACTTC	CASSPGSGGQETQYF
TRBV28	TRBD2	TRBJ2-4	many	TGTGCCAGCACCGGTCGGGGGGGCAGGACCTTGGCCAAAAACATTCAGTACTTC	CASTGRGGRTLAKNIQYF
TRBV6-2/TRBV6-3	TRBD2	TRBJ2-1	NA	TGTGCCAGCAGGCCCGTCGGGGGGGAGACTTACAATGAGCAGTTCTTC	CASRPVGGETYNEQFF
TRBV12-3/TRBV12-4	NA	TRBJ2-6	NA	TGTGCCAGCAGCAGGTCTGGGGCCAACGTCCTGACTTTC	CASSRSGANVLTF
TRBV7-8	NA	TRBJ2-1	few	TGTGCCAGCAGCCATATCTTACAGGGCTCCTACAATGAGCAGTTCTTC	CASSHILQGSYNEQFF
TRBV6-1	TRBD1	TRBJ1-6	NA	TGTGCCAGCAGTGAAGTGCGGGGACAGCTCAATTCACCCCTCCACTTT	CASSEVRGQLNSPLHF
TRBV7-3	NA	TRBJ2-1	NA	TGTGCCAGCAGCCAGGGCGGGGGCTATGCTGAGCAGTTCTTC	CASSQGGGYAEQFF
TRBV29-1	NA	TRBJ1-1	NA	TGCAGCGCGCGGACAGAGTACACTGAAGCTTTCTTT	CSARTEYTEAFF